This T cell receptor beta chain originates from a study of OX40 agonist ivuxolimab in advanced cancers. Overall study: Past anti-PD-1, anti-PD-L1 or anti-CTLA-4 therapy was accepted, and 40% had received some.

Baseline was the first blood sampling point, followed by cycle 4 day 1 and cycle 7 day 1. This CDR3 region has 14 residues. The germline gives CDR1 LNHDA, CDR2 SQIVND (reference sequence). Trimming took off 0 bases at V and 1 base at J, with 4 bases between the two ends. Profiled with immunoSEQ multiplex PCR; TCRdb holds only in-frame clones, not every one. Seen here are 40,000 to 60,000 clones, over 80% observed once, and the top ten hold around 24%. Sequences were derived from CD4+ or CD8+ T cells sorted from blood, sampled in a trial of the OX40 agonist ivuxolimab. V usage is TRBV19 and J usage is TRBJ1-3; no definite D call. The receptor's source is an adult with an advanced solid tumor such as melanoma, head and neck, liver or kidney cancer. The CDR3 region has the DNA TGTGCCAGTAGTATAGACGCGTCTGGAAACACCATATATTTT. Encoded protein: CASSIDASGNTIYF.